The 22 T cell receptor beta chains listed next were all sequenced from one sample in a study of T cells after yellow fever vaccination. Each CDR3 protein gets one entry after TCRdb re-called the 5' RACE reads with MiXCR. The sample holds roughly 68,000 distinct CDR3 sequences, around 7% seen once. This specimen was CD8+ T cells sorted from PBMCs, taken about 41 days after the first yellow fever vaccination. The receptors originated from a man aged 18 to 30 who received the YFV17D yellow fever vaccine.

This clonotype was seen more than once but under ten times. V is TRBV9 and J is TRBJ2-3; possible D gene TRBD2, 6 bases. CDR3 size: 14 residues. Germline CDR1 SGDLS, CDR2 YYNGEE. V was clipped by 4 bases and J by 8 bases, with 17 bases between them. CDR3 DNA sequence: TGTGCCAGCAGCTCCGGACCGGGAGTAGGTACGCAGTATTTT. It specifies CASSSGPGVGTQYF. The complete variable domain, with remaining parts taken from reference TRBV9 and TRBJ2-3, reads DSGVTQTPKHLITATGQRVTLRCSPRSGDLSVYWYQQSLDQGLQFLIQYYNGEERAKGNILERFSAQQFPDLHSELNLSSLELGDSALYFCASSSGPGVGTQYFGPGTRLTVL.

Ten or more counts support this clonotype. This chain connects TRBV11-2 to TRBJ2-5; 7 nucleotides agree with TRBD1. J was trimmed by 2 bases and V by 5 bases; bases with no gene match: 8. Germline CDR1 is SGHAT and CDR2 is FQNNGV. The CDR3 sequence is 15 residues long. This CDR3 reads CASSQGVKGQETQYF. CDR3 DNA: TGTGCCAGCAGCCAGGGGGTTAAAGGGCAAGAGACCCAGTACTTC. The whole variable domain, filled in from reference TRBV11-2 and TRBJ2-5, reads EAGVAQSPRYKIIEKRQSVAFWCNPISGHATLYWYQQILGQGPKLLIQFQNNGVVDDSQLPKDRFSAERLKGVDSTLKIQPAKLEDSAVYLCASSQGVKGQETQYFGPGTRLLVL.

This clonotype was picked up many times. The chain links TRBV20-1 to TRBJ2-5, with D possibly matching TRBD2 (5 bases). The CDR3 extends over 14 amino acids. The V end lost 2 bases, the J end lost 1 base, and 11 bases lay between the germline ends. Germline V gene lookup returns CDR1 DFQATT and CDR2 SNEGSKA (reference sequence). CDR3 sequence: CSARPGVLQETQYF. CDR3 sequence (DNA): TGCAGTGCTAGACCCGGGGTCCTCCAAGAGACCCAGTACTTC.

This clonotype occurred many times. This chain uses TRBV15 with TRBJ1-1; no firm D call. Germline lookup yields CDR1 LNHNV and CDR2 YYDKDF (reference sequence). V lost 5 bases, J lost 0 bases, and 10 bases lay in between. This CDR3 spans 14 amino acids. The CDR3 region is CATSRKVLNTEAFF. CDR3 coding DNA: TGTGCCACCAGCCGAAAAGTCCTGAACACTGAAGCTTTCTTT. Drawing the rest from reference TRBV15 and TRBJ1-1, the complete variable domain is DAMVIQNPRYQVTQFGKPVTLSCSQTLNHNVMYWYQQKSSQAPKLLFHYYDKDFNNEADTPDNFQSRRPNTSFCFLDIRSPGLGDTAMYLCATSRKVLNTEAFFGQGTRLTVV.

The chain uses TRBV7-9 and TRBJ1-2; no clear D gene. The CDR3 totals 12 residues. Trimming took off 5 bases at V and 6 bases at J, with 10 bases between the two ends. Germline V gene lookup returns CDR1 SEHNR and CDR2 FQNEAQ (reference sequence). CDR3 sequence (DNA): TGTGCCAGCAGCCTATGGCGGCATGGCTACACCTTC. Protein: CASSLWRHGYTF. The entire variable domain, with the rest obtained from reference TRBV7-9 and TRBJ1-2, is as follows: DTGVSQNPRHKITKRGQNVTFRCDPISEHNRLYWYRQTLGQGPEFLTYFQNEAQLEKSRLLSDRFSAERPKGSFSTLEIQRTEQGDSAMYLCASSLWRHGYTFGSGTRLTVV.

The V gene is TRBV7-7, the J gene TRBJ2-7; D tentatively fits TRBD1 or TRBD2 (5 bases each). This CDR3 has 18 amino acids. Germline V gene lookup returns CDR1 SSHAT and CDR2 FNYEAQ (reference sequence). CDR3 DNA: TGTGCTAGCAGCTTGAGGCATGACAGTTGTGAGAGGGACCAACAGCAGTACGTC. Protein sequence: CASSLRHDSCERDQQQYV.

This clonotype has ten or more counts. The CDR3 here is CASRLTGLNSYNEQFF. As DNA, the CDR3 is TGTGCCAGCAGGCTTACAGGACTGAACTCCTACAATGAGCAGTTCTTC. The J gene is TRBJ2-1, the V gene TRBV28; D is tentatively TRBD1 or TRBD2 (5 bases each). The germline gives CDR1 MDHEN, CDR2 SYDVKM. The CDR3 consists of 16 residues. V was pared by 6 bases and J by 0 bases, with 15 bases between.

This clonotype has a handful of counts. This chain links TRBV6-2 or TRBV6-3 with TRBJ2-7; D perhaps matches TRBD1 (5 bases). Germline CDR1 is MNHEY and CDR2 is SVGEGT. V lost 7 bases and J 3 bases, leaving 22 bases between the germline ends. This CDR3 contains 16 residues. CDR3 coding DNA: TGTGCCAGCATCTCATCGACAGCCTCTTTCTACTACGAGCAGTACTTC. Encoded protein: CASISSTASFYYEQYF.

This clonotype was detected ten times or more. V is TRBV19 and J is TRBJ2-2, with 12 bases fitting TRBD2. Germline CDR1 reads LNHDA; CDR2 reads SQIVND (reference sequence). Trimming at V came to 8 bases and at J to 7 bases, leaving 2 bases not matched to a gene. The CDR3 is 13 amino acids. CDR3 sequence (DNA): TGTGCCAGTCGACTAGCGGGGGACGGGGAGCTGTTTTTT. Translated, it gives CASRLAGDGELFF.

This clonotype was seen a handful of times. The chain recombines TRBV12-3 or TRBV12-4 with TRBJ1-3; D unresolved. The V and J ends lost 6 bases and 3 bases respectively, with 18 bases between them. The CDR3 length is 16 residues. The CDR3 sequence: CASRQTNYRFGNTIYF. DNA of the CDR3: TGTGCCAGCAGACAAACAAATTACCGGTTTGGAAACACCATATATTTT.

This clonotype was seen repeatedly, ten times or more. The chain employs TRBV7-2 and TRBJ2-3; tentatively, D is TRBD2 (7 bases). This CDR3 has 16 amino acids. Germline V lookup: CDR1 SGHTA, CDR2 FQGNSA. Trimming took 3 bases from V and 5 from J, leaving 18 bases between them. In DNA form, the CDR3 reads TGTGCCAGCAGCTTGATAGGTGGGGGGGCGGGAGATACGCAGTATTTT. It specifies CASSLIGGGAGDTQYF.

The V and J genes are TRBV12-3 or TRBV12-4 and TRBJ1-1, with D possibly matching TRBD1 (5 bases). This CDR3 has 14 residues. V dropped 6 bases and J dropped 1 base, with 12 bases sitting between them. The CDR3 DNA is TGTGCCAGCAGAGACAGCCCAGGGAACACTGAAGCTTTCTTT. Translating it yields CASRDSPGNTEAFF.

This chain connects TRBV4-2 to TRBJ2-6, with TRBD1 as a possible D gene (6 bases). Trimming pared 0 bases from V and 4 bases from J, leaving 10 bases between. This CDR3 contains 16 residues. CDR1 and CDR2 (germline): LGHNA, YNFKEQ. The CDR3, as DNA: TGTGCCAGCAGCCAAGAAGCAGGGGACGGGGCCAACGTCCTGACTTTC. Translation gives CASSQEAGDGANVLTF.

This clonotype has a handful of counts. The chain uses TRBV12-3 or TRBV12-4 and TRBJ2-7; TRBD1 matches 7 bases. V lost 8 bases to trimming and J lost 6 bases; unmatched junction nucleotides: 7. This CDR3 has 12 residues. CDR3 coding DNA: TGTGCCAGCTCGACAGGGTTTTTCGAGCAGTACTTC. Its protein is CASSTGFFEQYF.

This clonotype was recorded at least ten times. J is TRBJ2-3 and V is TRBV7-3; D unresolved. CDR1 and CDR2 from the germline V gene are SGHTA and FQGTGA. The CDR3 length is 13 residues. V was clipped by 3 bases and J by 2 bases, with 6 bases between them. CDR3 nucleotide sequence: TGTGCCAGCAGCTTTGGGCCCACAGATACGCAGTATTTT. Translating gives CASSFGPTDTQYF.

The V and J genes are TRBV20-1 and TRBJ2-7; 8 positions agree with TRBD1. The germline V gene encodes CDR1 DFQATT and CDR2 SNEGSKA (reference sequence). CDR3 length: 14 amino acids. Unmatched junction bases numbered 6, after V lost 0 bases and J lost 5 bases. The CDR3 loop reads CSARDTGGRNEQYF. The CDR3 DNA reads TGCAGTGCTAGAGATACAGGGGGTAGGAACGAGCAGTACTTC.

The V and J genes are TRBV27 and TRBJ1-1, with 7 bases that match TRBD1. This CDR3 spans 13 amino acids. After removal of 0 bases from V and 11 bases from J, the junction contained 6 bases not matched to a gene. The germline CDR1 and CDR2 sequences are MNHEY and SMNVEV (reference sequence). CDR3 in DNA: TGTGCCAGCAGTTTATCGCGGGACAGAAGGGCTTTCTTT. This translates into CASSLSRDRRAFF.

The chain couples TRBV4-3 to TRBJ2-3, with D perhaps matching TRBD1 (6 bases). With 3 bases removed from V and 5 bases from J, the gap between germline ends came to 18 bases. The CDR3 is made up of 16 amino acids. Germline assignment: CDR1 LGHNA and CDR2 YSLEER. CDR3 amino acids: CASSQSAGELLDTQYF. In DNA form, the CDR3 reads TGCGCCAGCAGCCAGAGCGCAGGGGAACTATTAGATACGCAGTATTTT.

This clonotype was recorded many times. This rearrangement joins TRBV4-2 to TRBJ2-1; TRBD2 matches 9 bases. The length of the CDR3 is 16 residues. Germline CDR1 LGHNA, CDR2 YNFKEQ. Trimming removed 5 bases from V and 4 bases from J; junction bases left unmatched: 9. Here the CDR3 DNA reads TGTGCCAGCAGCACCGAACTAGCGGGCGTATACAATGAGCAGTTCTTC. Translating it yields CASSTELAGVYNEQFF.

This clonotype was picked up many times. The chain carries TRBV12-3 or TRBV12-4 and TRBJ1-1; D call uncertain. V lost 8 bases to trimming and J lost 11 bases, with 6 bases between them. This CDR3 has 8 amino acids. The CDR3 DNA reads as TGTGCCAGCGGGCTCGCTTTCTTT. Amino acids: CASGLAFF.

This clonotype was observed many times. V usage is TRBV12-3 or TRBV12-4 and J usage is TRBJ2-7, with 8 bases aligning to TRBD1. Trimming cost V 3 bases and J 2 bases; bases outside gene matches: 6. This CDR3 region has 15 residues. CDR3 coding DNA: TGTGCCAGCAGTTTCTTTGGGACAGGCGCCTACGAGCAGTACTTC. Translated: CASSFFGTGAYEQYF.

Ten or more counts support this clonotype. This sequence joins TRBV6-1 and TRBJ2-7; the match to TRBD2 covers 10 bases. The germline CDR1 and CDR2 sequences are MNHNS and SASEGT. V shed 10 bases and J 4 bases; nucleotides not matched to a gene: 10. The CDR3 loop spans 14 amino acids. CDR3 residues: CATAKLAGEYEQYF. The CDR3 nucleotides read TGTGCCACCGCAAAGCTAGCGGGGGAATACGAGCAGTACTTC.